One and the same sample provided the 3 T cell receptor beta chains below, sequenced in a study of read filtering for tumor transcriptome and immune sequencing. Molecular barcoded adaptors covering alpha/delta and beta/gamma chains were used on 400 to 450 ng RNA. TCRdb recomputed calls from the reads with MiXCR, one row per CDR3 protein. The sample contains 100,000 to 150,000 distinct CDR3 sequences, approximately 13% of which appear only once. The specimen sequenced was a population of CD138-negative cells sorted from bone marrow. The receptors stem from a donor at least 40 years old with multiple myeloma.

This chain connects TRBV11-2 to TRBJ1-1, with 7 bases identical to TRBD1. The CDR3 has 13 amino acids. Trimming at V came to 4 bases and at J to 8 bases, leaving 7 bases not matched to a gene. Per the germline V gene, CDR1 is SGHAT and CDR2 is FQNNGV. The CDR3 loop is CASSSRQGGEAFF. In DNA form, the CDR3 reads TGTGCCAGCAGCTCGCGACAGGGCGGAGAAGCTTTCTTT.

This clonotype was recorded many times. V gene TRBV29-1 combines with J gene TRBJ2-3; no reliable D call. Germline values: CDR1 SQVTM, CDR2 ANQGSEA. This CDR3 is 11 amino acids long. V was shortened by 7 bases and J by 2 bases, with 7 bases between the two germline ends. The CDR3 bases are TGCAGCGGGGATTCCACAGATACGCAGTATTTT. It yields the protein CSGDSTDTQYF.

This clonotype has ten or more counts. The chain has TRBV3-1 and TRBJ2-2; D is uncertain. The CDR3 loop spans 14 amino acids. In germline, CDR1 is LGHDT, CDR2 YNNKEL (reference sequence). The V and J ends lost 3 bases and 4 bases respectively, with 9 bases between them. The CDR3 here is CASSQPPPTGELFF. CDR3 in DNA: TGTGCCAGCAGCCAGCCGCCTCCCACCGGGGAGCTGTTTTTT. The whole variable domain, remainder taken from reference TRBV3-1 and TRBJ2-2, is DTAVSQTPKYLVTQMGNDKSIKCEQNLGHDTMYWYKQDSKKFLKIMFSYNNKELIINETVPNRFSPKSPDKAHLNLHINSLELGDSAVYFCASSQPPPTGELFFGEGSRLTVL.